Listed here are 15 T cell receptor beta chains from one sample, sequenced in a study of T cell changes during pregnancy in multiple sclerosis. Sequenced by immunoSEQ multiplex PCR; TCRdb stores in-frame clones only, minus some. Found here are roughly 75,000 clones, roughly 91% of them singletons; the top ten hold 2% to 3%. The input for sequencing was peripheral blood, taken after pregnancy. The source of these receptors is a female donor in good health, enrolled as a control in a pregnancy study.

This chain uses TRBV19 with TRBJ1-5; 7 bases line up with TRBD1. The CDR3 is made up of 14 amino acids. Germline lookup yields CDR1 LNHDA and CDR2 SQIVND (reference sequence). Trimming took 6 bases from V and 4 from J; bases not matched to a gene: 6. CDR3 DNA: TGTGCCAGTAGGTACAGGGGAGAGAATCAGCCCCAGCATTTT. Translation gives CASRYRGENQPQHF.

This chain connects TRBV11-2 to TRBJ2-7; no reliable D call. Per germline, CDR1 SGHAT and CDR2 FQNNGV. Trimming left V 5 bases short and J 0 bases short, with 2 bases between. This CDR3 has 11 amino acids. The CDR3: CASSRSYEQYF. Here the CDR3 DNA reads TGTGCCAGCAGCCGCTCCTACGAGCAGTACTTC.

The table lists this clone with a count of one. The CDR3 loop is CASSLGPGLAALGNEQFF. CDR3 DNA sequence: TGTGCCAGCTCACTGGGACCGGGACTAGCGGCACTTGGCAATGAGCAGTTCTTC. The chain is built from TRBV18 and TRBJ2-1, with 11 bases aligning to TRBD2. J was trimmed by 6 bases and V by 4 bases; bases with no gene match: 14. The CDR3 covers 18 residues. The germline gives CDR1 KGHSH, CDR2 LQKENI.

The chain recombines TRBV2 with TRBJ2-5, with TRBD1 matching 7 bases. V gave up 7 bases and J gave up 1 base; unmatched junction bases: 9. Germline CDR1 reads SNHLY; CDR2 reads FYNNEI. CDR3 length: 15 amino acids. The CDR3 DNA reads TGTGCCAGCATGGGACAGTTACTTGTCCAAGAGACCCAGTACTTC. It is translated as CASMGQLLVQETQYF.

V and J are TRBV7-2 and TRBJ2-5; no clear D gene. The CDR3 is 13 residues long. Germline lookup yields CDR1 SGHTA and CDR2 FQGNSA. Between the trimmed V and J ends, which lost 2 bases and 4 bases, there was a span of 8 bases. The CDR3 here is CASSLNYGETQYF. In DNA form, the CDR3 reads TGTGCCAGCAGCTTAAATTACGGAGAGACCCAGTACTTC.

V gene TRBV19 combines with J gene TRBJ2-7; D is ambiguous. Germline V gene sequence: CDR1 LNHDA, CDR2 SQIVND (reference sequence). V was pared by 4 bases and J by 0 bases, with 16 bases between. The CDR3 runs 16 residues. DNA for the CDR3: TGTGCCAGTAGTACCCTCTACGGGTTGAGCTCCTACGAGCAGTACTTC. Encoded protein: CASSTLYGLSSYEQYF.

The table lists this clone with a count of one. This sequence joins TRBV7-2 and TRBJ2-3, with D maybe TRBD2 (5 bases). The CDR3 consists of 17 residues. The V gene's germline CDR1 is SGHTA and CDR2 FQGNSA. Trimming took 1 base from V and 0 from J, leaving 14 bases between them. The DNA of the CDR3 is TGTGCCAGCAGCTTAGGAACTAGTGCCTCTAGCACAGATACGCAGTATTTT. Translation gives CASSLGTSASSTDTQYF.

This rearrangement joins TRBV10-3 to TRBJ1-2; tentative D call: TRBD1 (6 bases). The V end lost 2 bases, the J end lost 6 bases, and 10 bases lay between the germline ends. The CDR3 runs 13 residues. Germline values: CDR1 ENHRY, CDR2 SYGVKD. The CDR3 loop is CAISENGDNGYTF. In DNA, the CDR3 is TGTGCCATCAGTGAGAACGGGGACAATGGCTACACCTTC.

The chain couples TRBV7-2 to TRBJ2-1; D not certain. V was shortened by 2 bases and J by 6 bases, with 8 bases between the two germline ends. The germline V gene has CDR1 SGHTA and CDR2 FQGNSA. There are 13 residues in the CDR3. Written as DNA, the CDR3 is TGTGCCAGCAGCTTATCCGGTTCCAATGAGCAGTTCTTC. This codes for CASSLSGSNEQFF.

This chain connects TRBV4-1 to TRBJ2-2, with TRBD1 as a possible D gene (6 bases). V was cut by 1 base and J by 3 bases, with 15 bases left in between. This CDR3 region has 17 residues. Germline V gene lookup returns CDR1 MGHRA and CDR2 YSYEKL. The CDR3 here is CASSQGGGGRHTGELFF. In DNA, the CDR3 is TGCGCCAGCAGCCAAGGTGGTGGGGGCCGTCACACCGGGGAGCTGTTTTTT.

This clone was detected a few times. The chain recombines TRBV19 with TRBJ2-1; TRBD1 aligns across 7 bases. This CDR3 comprises 14 residues. V trimming: 6 bases; J trimming: 9 bases; junction bases outside the gene matches: 11. In germline, CDR1 is LNHDA, CDR2 SQIVND (reference sequence). This CDR3 reads CASRVGGGMGEQFF. The CDR3 region has the DNA TGTGCCAGTAGAGTAGGGGGCGGTATGGGTGAGCAGTTCTTC.

This clone was counted ten times or more. The genes are TRBV15 and TRBJ2-5, with TRBD1 matching 7 bases. Unmatched junction bases numbered 1, after V lost 0 bases and J lost 3 bases. This CDR3 is 14 amino acids long. The germline V gene encodes CDR1 LNHNV and CDR2 YYDKDF (reference sequence). This CDR3 is CATSRDGTEETQYF. For the CDR3, the DNA is TGTGCCACCAGCAGAGACGGGACAGAAGAGACCCAGTACTTC.

V and J are TRBV15 and TRBJ2-5; 8 bases are a match to TRBD2. The CDR3 runs 15 residues. Germline V CDR1 and CDR2: LNHNV, YYDKDF (reference sequence). V was clipped by 1 base and J by 1 base; unmatched bases: 2. For the CDR3, the DNA is TGTGCCACCAGCAGAGCTACTAGCGGCCAAGAGACCCAGTACTTC. Translated, it gives CATSRATSGQETQYF.

The rearrangement links TRBV9 to TRBJ2-1, with 11 bases fitting TRBD2. CDR1 is SGDLS, CDR2 YYNGEE, per germline. The CDR3 spans 15 residues. V gave up 3 bases and J gave up 2 bases; unmatched junction bases: 1. CDR3 in DNA: TGTGCCAGCAGCGAACTAGCGGGGGCCTACAATGAGCAGTTCTTC. Translated, it gives CASSELAGAYNEQFF.

The rearrangement joins TRBV7-8 to TRBJ2-5; tentatively, D is TRBD1 (5 bases). Trimming shortened V by 5 bases and J by 5 bases, and 9 bases separated the two germline ends. Per germline, CDR1 SGHVS and CDR2 FQNEAQ. This CDR3 has 12 amino acids. CDR3 coding DNA: TGTGCCAGCAGCGACCCAGGGGAGACCCAGTACTTC. It is translated as CASSDPGETQYF. Drawing the rest from reference TRBV7-8 and TRBJ2-5, the complete variable domain is GAGVSQSPRYKVAKRGQDVALRCDPISGHVSLFWYQQALGQGPEFLTYFQNEAQLDKSGLPSDRFFAERPEGSVSTLKIQRTQQEDSAVYLCASSDPGETQYFGPGTRLLVL.